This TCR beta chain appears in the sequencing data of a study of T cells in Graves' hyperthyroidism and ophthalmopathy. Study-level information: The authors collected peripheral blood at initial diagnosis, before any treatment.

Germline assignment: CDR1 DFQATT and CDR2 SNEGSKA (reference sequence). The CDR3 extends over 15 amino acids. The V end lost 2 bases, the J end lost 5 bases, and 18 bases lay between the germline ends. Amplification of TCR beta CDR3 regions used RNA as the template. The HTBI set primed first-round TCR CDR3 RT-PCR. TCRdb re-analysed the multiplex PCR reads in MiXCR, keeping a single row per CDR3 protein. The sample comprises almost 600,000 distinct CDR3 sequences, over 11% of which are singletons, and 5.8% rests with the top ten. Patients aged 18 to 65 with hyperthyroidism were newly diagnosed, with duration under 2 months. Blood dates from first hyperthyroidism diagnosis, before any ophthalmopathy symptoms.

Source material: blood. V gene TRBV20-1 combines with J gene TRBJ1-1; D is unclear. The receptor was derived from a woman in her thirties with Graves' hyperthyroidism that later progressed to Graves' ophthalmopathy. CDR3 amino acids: CSARPIEYAPTEAFF. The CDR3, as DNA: TGCAGTGCTAGACCCATCGAGTACGCTCCAACTGAAGCTTTCTTT.